What follows are 3 T cell receptor beta chains derived from one specimen sequenced in a study of regulatory T cells in long-lasting Graves disease. CDR3 regions were amplified by Arm-PCR using iRepertoire HTBI primers to build TCR beta libraries. TCRdb independently ran MiXCR on the multiplex PCR reads; one entry per CDR3 protein. The sample carries under 450,000 distinct CDR3 sequences, around 23% recorded once. Time point in this sample: persistent/refractory GD, antithyroid drugs over 5 years with positive TRAb. PBMCs provided the RNA from which the TCR library was made. The sample was peripheral blood mononuclear cells (PBMCs), taken when the disease was refractory, from a patient treated with antithyroid drugs. The origin of the receptors is a woman aged 40-49 years with Graves disease.

This clonotype has ten or more counts. This chain uses TRBV6-1 with TRBJ1-5, with 9 positions matching TRBD1. CDR1 is MNHNS, CDR2 SASEGT, per germline. With V trimmed by 6 bases and J by 7 bases, 4 bases remained unmatched. There are 13 residues in the CDR3. The CDR3 spells CASRTGQGQPQHF. The CDR3 region has the DNA TGTGCCAGCAGGACGGGACAGGGACAGCCCCAGCATTTT.

This clonotype showed up just once. The chain joins TRBV10-3 to TRBJ2-3, with D uncertain. The CDR3 extends over 15 amino acids. Between the trimmed V and J ends, which lost 1 base and 1 base, there was a span of 9 bases. CDR1 is ENHRY and CDR2 is SYGVKD in the germline V gene. CDR3 DNA sequence: TGTGCCATCAGTGAGTGGAGCGCACGCACAGATACGCAGTATTTT. It translates to CAISEWSARTDTQYF.

The chain employs TRBV25-1 and TRBJ1-1; D is uncertain. With 3 bases removed from V and 6 bases from J, the gap between germline ends came to 5 bases. The CDR3 has 11 residues. The germline V gene has CDR1 MGHDK and CDR2 SYGVNS. The CDR3 is CASSDGPEAFF. CDR3 sequence (DNA): TGTGCCAGCAGTGATGGACCTGAAGCTTTCTTT.